The 25 T cell receptor beta chains below all came from one sample that was sequenced in a study of CD8 T cells in ankylosing spondylitis. Whole-study results and caveats: Ankylosing spondylitis blood appeared to carry a characteristic TCR beta motif of seven to nine highly homologous variants.

TCRdb redid the calling of the 5' RACE reads with MiXCR, one entry per CDR3 protein. The repertoire includes about 700,000 distinct CDR3 sequences, over 15% of them detected once, and 15% to 20% sits in the top ten. These receptors have no identified antigens. The sample taken for sequencing was blood, either unsorted or a sorted T cell fraction (not recorded which). Source of these receptors: a male donor with ankylosing spondylitis.

The chain uses TRBV5-1 and TRBJ1-6, with 8 bases identical to TRBD1. The CDR3 is made up of 15 amino acids. Germline CDR1 reads SGHRS; CDR2 reads YFSETQ. V was pared by 5 bases and J by 9 bases, with 10 bases of the junction left unmatched. CDR3 residues: CASRLPDRDGSPLHF. Here the CDR3 DNA reads TGCGCCAGCAGACTACCGGACAGGGACGGTTCACCCCTCCACTTT.

This rearrangement joins TRBV7-3 to TRBJ1-1, with D maybe TRBD1 (6 bases). V dropped 1 base and J dropped 11 bases, with 11 bases sitting between them. The CDR3 sequence is 12 residues long. The germline CDR1 and CDR2 sequences are SGHTA and FQGTGA. The CDR3: CASSLNGQMAFF. CDR3 DNA sequence: TGTGCCAGCAGCTTAAACGGACAGATGGCTTTCTTT.

This chain links TRBV29-1 with TRBJ2-3; D uncertain. Germline V gene sequence: CDR1 SQVTM, CDR2 ANQGSEA. This CDR3 spans 14 amino acids. The ends were cut back, 4 bases at V and 5 bases at J, with 16 bases in the middle. The CDR3 sequence: CSVGISRVEDTQYF. CDR3 DNA: TGCAGCGTTGGTATCTCTAGAGTAGAAGATACGCAGTATTTT.

This clonotype was observed a handful of times. The chain carries TRBV29-1 and TRBJ1-1; D ambiguous. The V and J ends lost 7 bases and 1 base respectively, with 10 bases between them. This CDR3 has 12 amino acids. The germline V gene encodes CDR1 SQVTM and CDR2 ANQGSEA. CDR3: CSAENRNTEAFF. CDR3 nucleotides: TGCAGCGCCGAAAACAGGAACACTGAAGCTTTCTTT.

The chain links TRBV4-1 to TRBJ2-7; 7 nucleotides line up with TRBD1. The CDR3 totals 16 residues. Germline CDR1 and CDR2: MGHRA and YSYEKL. V lost 4 bases, J lost 0 bases, and 9 bases stayed unmatched. The CDR3 DNA sequence: TGCGCCAGCAGCCTATTACCGGGACAGTACTCCTACGAGCAGTACTTC. This translates into CASSLLPGQYSYEQYF.

J is TRBJ2-7 and V is TRBV20-1; D may be TRBD1 (5 bases). Trimming took off 0 bases at V and 1 base at J, with 13 bases between the two ends. The germline gives CDR1 DFQATT, CDR2 SNEGSKA (reference sequence). CDR3 length equals 15 residues. CDR3 coding DNA: TGCAGTGCTAGAGATTGGGGCACCAATTCCTACGAGCAGTACTTC. It specifies CSARDWGTNSYEQYF.

This chain links TRBV10-3 with TRBJ1-4, with no clear D. This CDR3 spans 14 amino acids. Germline V CDR1 and CDR2: ENHRY, SYGVKD. Trimming removed 6 bases from V and 0 bases from J, with 8 bases in between. CDR3 protein: CAISPNPTNEKLFF. CDR3 bases: TGTGCCATCAGCCCGAATCCAACTAATGAAAAACTGTTTTTT.

In its sample, this clonotype was seen a few times. V gene TRBV7-2 combines with J gene TRBJ1-4; D may be TRBD1 (5 bases). There are 14 residues in the CDR3. The ends were cut back, 1 base at V and 6 bases at J, with 9 bases in the middle. Germline-derived CDR1 and CDR2 are SGHTA and FQGNSA. CDR3 DNA sequence: TGTGCCAGCAGCTTAGTTCTGGGGGATGAAAAACTGTTTTTT. Protein product: CASSLVLGDEKLFF.

The chain is built from TRBV27 and TRBJ2-5; 9 bases fit TRBD1. Looked up from germline, CDR1 is MNHEY and CDR2 is SMNVEV (reference sequence). The CDR3 has 17 residues. V lost 2 bases and J lost 7; bases outside the gene matches: 14. The DNA of the CDR3 is TGTGCCAGCAGTTTAGGTTCCACAGGGGGCGCCTGGAGGACCCAGTACTTC. This translates into CASSLGSTGGAWRTQYF.

This clonotype was detected only a few times. The chain recombines TRBV12-3 or TRBV12-4 with TRBJ1-6; 8 bases match TRBD1. The CDR3 spans 15 residues. V lost 5 bases to trimming and J lost 6 bases; unmatched junction nucleotides: 6. The CDR3 nucleotides read TGTGCCAGCAGTCCCAGCAGGGGGCCTAATTCACCCCTCCACTTT. Amino acids: CASSPSRGPNSPLHF.

This clonotype was counted only a few times. V is TRBV28 and J is TRBJ2-1; weak D call: TRBD2 (7 bases). CDR1 is MDHEN, CDR2 SYDVKM, per germline. This CDR3 has 13 amino acids. Trimming pared 0 bases from V and 12 bases from J, leaving 12 bases between. Written as DNA, the CDR3 is TGTGCCAGCAGTTTATGGGGCGGGGGCGGGCAGTTCTTC. Translating it yields CASSLWGGGGQFF.

This clonotype turned up a few times. V and J are TRBV12-3 or TRBV12-4 and TRBJ2-2; D may be TRBD1 or TRBD2 (5 bases each). This CDR3 spans 15 amino acids. V was trimmed by 8 bases and J by 6 bases, leaving 19 bases between them. CDR3 in amino acids: CASDTPGQGAGELFF. For the CDR3, the DNA is TGTGCCAGCGATACGCCGGGGCAGGGAGCCGGGGAGCTGTTTTTT.

This clonotype has only a few counts. A read error may explain this, as a much larger clone is one base away. The gene calls are TRBV6-5 and TRBJ2-1; D remains unclear. The CDR3 extends over 14 amino acids. The V and J ends lost 2 bases and 0 bases respectively, with 5 bases between them. The V gene's germline CDR1 is MNHEY and CDR2 SVGAGI. The CDR3: CASSYESSYNEQFF. Here the CDR3 DNA reads TGTGCCAGCAGTTACGAGAGCTCCTACAATGAGCAGTTCTTC.

The gene calls are TRBV20-1 and TRBJ2-7; maybe TRBD2 (5 bases). V was cut by 6 bases and J by 2 bases, with 14 bases left in between. The CDR3 runs 13 residues. CDR1 and CDR2 from the germline V gene are DFQATT and SNEGSKA (reference sequence). This chain's CDR3 is CSAEGQETYEQYF. The DNA of the CDR3 is TGCAGTGCCGAGGGTCAGGAGACCTACGAGCAGTACTTC.

The rearrangement uses TRBV28 and TRBJ1-6, with D perhaps TRBD1 (5 bases). The germline V gene has CDR1 MDHEN and CDR2 SYDVKM. The CDR3 runs 13 residues. Trimming removed 6 bases at V and 5 bases at J, with 8 bases between. The CDR3 DNA reads as TGTGCCAGCAGGACAGCCAATAATTCACCCCTCCACTTT. This encodes CASRTANNSPLHF.

The chain combines TRBV5-1 with TRBJ2-7; the match to TRBD2 covers 10 bases. The germline gives CDR1 SGHRS, CDR2 YFSETQ. The CDR3 sequence is 16 residues long. V lost 5 bases and J lost 4; bases outside the gene matches: 12. DNA for the CDR3: TGCGCCAGCAGACTACAAACTAGCGGGAATGGTTACGAGCAGTACTTC. Encoded protein: CASRLQTSGNGYEQYF.

In its sample, this clonotype was seen a few times. The chain carries TRBV29-1 and TRBJ2-5; no clear D gene. CDR3 length equals 13 residues. V shed 3 bases and J shed 0 bases, with 8 bases lying between them. The germline V gene encodes CDR1 SQVTM and CDR2 ANQGSEA. CDR3 loop: CSVENLHQETQYF. Written as DNA, the CDR3 is TGCAGCGTTGAGAACTTACACCAAGAGACCCAGTACTTC.

This rearrangement joins TRBV11-2 to TRBJ2-3; D remains unclear. This CDR3 spans 14 amino acids. CDR1 and CDR2 (germline): SGHAT, FQNNGV. V was pared by 5 bases and J by 1 base, with 10 bases between. The DNA of the CDR3 is TGTGCCAGCAGCACAGATCGTCGCACAGATACGCAGTATTTT. It yields the protein CASSTDRRTDTQYF.

This clonotype has a handful of counts. V and J are TRBV20-1 and TRBJ1-2; no clear D gene. The CDR3 sequence is 14 residues long. CDR1 and CDR2 from the germline V gene are DFQATT and SNEGSKA (reference sequence). V was shortened by 0 bases and J by 1 base, with 9 bases between the two germline ends. The DNA for the CDR3 is TGCAGTGCTAGAGATAGGCAGCTTAACTATGGCTACACCTTC. It specifies CSARDRQLNYGYTF.

This clonotype occurred a few times. The V call is TRBV12-3 or TRBV12-4, the J call TRBJ2-3, with no clear D. The CDR3 spans 12 residues. V was clipped by 4 bases and J by 6 bases, with 8 bases between them. The CDR3 coding sequence is TGTGCCAGCAGTTCCGTTTCCGATACGCAGTATTTT. Residues: CASSSVSDTQYF.

In this sample, this clonotype turned up a few times. The rearrangement links TRBV20-1 to TRBJ1-1; D call uncertain. CDR1 DFQATT and CDR2 SNEGSKA come from the germline V gene (reference sequence). The length of the CDR3 is 11 residues. Between the trimmed V and J ends, which lost 1 base and 8 bases, there was a span of 8 bases. This CDR3 is CSARALGEAFF. DNA for the CDR3: TGCAGTGCTAGAGCCTTAGGAGAAGCTTTCTTT.

This clonotype was seen only a few times. V gene TRBV12-3 or TRBV12-4 combines with J gene TRBJ2-1; D is perhaps TRBD1 or TRBD2 (5 bases each). Trimming took off 8 bases at V and 1 base at J, with 18 bases between the two ends. This CDR3 contains 16 residues. In nucleotides, the CDR3 is TGTGCCAGCGGGGCCGGGACCCCTAGTTCCTACAATGAGCAGTTCTTC. Its protein is CASGAGTPSSYNEQFF.

The CDR3 DNA reads as TGTGCCAGCAGCCTTCGCACGACCGTTTCTGAAAAACTGTTTTTT. Protein product: CASSLRTTVSEKLFF. The chain employs TRBV3-1 and TRBJ1-4; D unresolved. V was pared by 4 bases and J by 7 bases, with 16 bases between. There are 15 residues in the CDR3. Germline lookup yields CDR1 LGHDT and CDR2 YNNKEL (reference sequence). Full variable domain (rest looked up from reference TRBV3-1 and TRBJ1-4): DTAVSQTPKYLVTQMGNDKSIKCEQNLGHDTMYWYKQDSKKFLKIMFSYNNKELIINETVPNRFSPKSPDKAHLNLHINSLELGDSAVYFCASSLRTTVSEKLFFGSGTQLSVL.

This clonotype has a count of ten or more. The chain links TRBV12-3 or TRBV12-4 to TRBJ1-6; perhaps TRBD1 as D (5 bases). CDR3 size: 13 residues. V lost 7 bases, J lost 6 bases, and 10 bases lay in between. The CDR3 loop is CASIMGPNSPLHF. CDR3 sequence (DNA): TGTGCCAGCATCATGGGACCTAATTCACCCCTCCACTTT.

About this clonotype itself: The junction and the germline gene differ at one end; a read error may be behind it. The J gene is TRBJ2-2, the V gene TRBV12-3 or TRBV12-4; D remains unclear. This CDR3 has 18 residues. The CDR3: CAISNSLLIRPNTGELFF. DNA of the CDR3: TGTGCCATCAGTAATTCTTTACTAATCCGACCCAACACCGGGGAGCTGTTTTTT.